A selection of T cell receptor beta chains follows, all from one sample in a study of early stage breast cancer tumors. The table came from immunoSEQ multiplex PCR; TCRdb's copy has only in-frame clones and leaves some out. The sample has around 9,000 clones, 71% seen once. The material sequenced was normal breast tissue next to the tumor. The receptors come from a person aged 55 to 69 with breast cancer. Both conserved end residues are part of each CDR3. D genes are given only for firm matches. Clone size appears in some rows only: once, few, many, or a class for an expanded clone.

V	D	size	J	CDR3	DNA
TRBV10-3	NA	few	TRBJ1-2	CAISESNTGNYGYTF	TGTGCCATCAGTGAGTCGAACACGGGAAACTATGGCTACACCTTC
TRBV5-1	TRBD1	NA	TRBJ1-2	CASSPGTGGYGYTF	TGCGCCAGCAGCCCCGGGACAGGTGGCTATGGCTACACCTTC
TRBV7-2	NA	NA	TRBJ2-4	CASSLGGRAKNIQYF	TGTGCCAGCAGCTTAGGGGGCCGGGCCAAAAACATTCAGTACTTC
TRBV28	NA	few	TRBJ1-5	CASSRIRGNQPQHF	TGTGCCAGCAGTCGCATCCGGGGCAATCAGCCCCAGCATTTT
TRBV28	TRBD2	NA	TRBJ2-7	CASSFAGAVYEQYF	TGTGCCAGCAGTTTCGCGGGAGCGGTCTACGAGCAGTACTTC
TRBV7-9	NA	NA	TRBJ1-2	CASSVDLLGFYGYTF	TGTGCCAGCAGCGTTGACTTACTTGGATTCTATGGCTACACCTTC
TRBV19	TRBD2	NA	TRBJ2-1	CASSIFPSGSSYNEQFF	TGTGCCAGTAGTATATTCCCAAGCGGGAGCTCCTACAATGAGCAGTTCTTC
TRBV7-9	NA	NA	TRBJ1-5	CASSKSNQPQHF	TGTGCCAGCTCTAAGAGCAATCAGCCCCAGCATTTT
TRBV7-9	TRBD1	NA	TRBJ2-3	CASSLAPRQGDTQYF	TGTGCCAGCAGCTTAGCGCCTCGACAGGGGGATACGCAGTATTTT
TRBV20-1	NA	NA	TRBJ2-3	CSARDNRQYF	TGCAGTGCTAGAGATAATAGGCAGTATTTT
TRBV27	NA	NA	TRBJ2-2	CASSRGTLSAGELFF	TGTGCCAGCAGTCGAGGGACTCTATCGGCCGGGGAGCTGTTTTTT
TRBV7-7	TRBD2	NA	TRBJ2-7	CASSLEKAGGPSGKQYF	TGTGCCAGCAGCTTAGAAAAAGCGGGAGGCCCTTCGGGGAAGCAGTACTTC
TRBV19	TRBD1	NA	TRBJ1-5	CASWGQGIQPQHF	TGTGCCAGTTGGGGACAGGGTATTCAGCCCCAGCATTTT
TRBV5-1	TRBD2	NA	TRBJ2-1	CASSLRTSGVYNEQFF	TGCGCCAGCAGCCTAAGGACTAGCGGAGTTTACAATGAGCAGTTCTTC
TRBV30	TRBD1	NA	TRBJ1-2	CACTGGYGYTF	TGTGCCTGCACAGGGGGCTATGGCTACACCTTC
TRBV19	TRBD1	NA	TRBJ2-7	CATGQGAYEQYF	TGTGCCACGGGACAGGGGGCGTACGAGCAGTACTTC
TRBV11-3	TRBD1	NA	TRBJ2-4	CASSPTGGKNIQYF	TGTGCCAGCAGCCCCACAGGGGGCAAAAACATTCAGTACTTC
TRBV19	NA	NA	TRBJ1-2	CASKREGRSDGYTF	TGTGCCAGTAAGAGGGAGGGGCGATCCGATGGCTACACCTTC
TRBV9	NA	NA	TRBJ2-2	CASSVNSGTGELFF	TGTGCCAGCAGCGTCAATAGCGGTACCGGGGAGCTGTTTTTT
TRBV5-1	NA	NA	TRBJ2-5	CASSLRAIGGETQYF	TGCGCCAGCAGCTTACGTGCTATCGGTGGAGAGACCCAGTACTTC